This TCR beta chain was identified during a study of T cells after yellow fever vaccination. Study context: Each low-cell-number fraction was prepared by means of SMART-Seq v4 Ultra Low Input. General study results and limits: A weaker but faster secondary response was observed, peaking on day 5 versus 15.

As concerns this clonotype: Antigen specificity is unknown.

Germline values: CDR1 SQVTM, CDR2 ANQGSEA. V was trimmed by 0 bases and J by 4 bases, leaving 15 bases between them. CDR3 size: 15 residues. TCRdb reanalysed the 5' RACE reads using MiXCR and keeps one entry per CDR3 protein. The repertoire holds about 320,000 distinct CDR3 sequences, with approximately 4% as singletons. The V gene is TRBV29-1, the J gene TRBJ2-5; possibly TRBD2 for D (7 bases). The origin of this receptor is a man between 18 and 29 years old who received the YFV17D yellow fever vaccine. The sample was PBMCs, taken 15 days after the yellow fever booster vaccination. CDR3 DNA: TGCAGCGTTGAAGATACGGGGGGCGAAACAGAGACCCAGTACTTC. Encoded protein: CSVEDTGGETETQYF.